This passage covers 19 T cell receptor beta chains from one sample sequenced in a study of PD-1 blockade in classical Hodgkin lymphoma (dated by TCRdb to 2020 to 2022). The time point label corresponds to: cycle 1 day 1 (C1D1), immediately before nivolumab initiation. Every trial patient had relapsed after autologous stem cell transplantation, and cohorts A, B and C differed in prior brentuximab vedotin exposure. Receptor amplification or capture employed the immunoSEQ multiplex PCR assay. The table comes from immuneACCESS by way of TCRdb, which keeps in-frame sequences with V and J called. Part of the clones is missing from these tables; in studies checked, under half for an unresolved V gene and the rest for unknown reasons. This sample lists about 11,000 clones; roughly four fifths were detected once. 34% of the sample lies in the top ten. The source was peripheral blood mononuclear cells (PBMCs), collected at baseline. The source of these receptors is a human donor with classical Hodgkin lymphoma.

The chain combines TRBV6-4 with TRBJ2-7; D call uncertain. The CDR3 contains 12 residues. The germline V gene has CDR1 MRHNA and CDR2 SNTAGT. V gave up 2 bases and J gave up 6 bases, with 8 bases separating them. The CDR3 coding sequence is TGTGCCAGCAGTGACGGCAGCAGCGAGCAGTACGTC. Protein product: CASSDGSSEQYV.

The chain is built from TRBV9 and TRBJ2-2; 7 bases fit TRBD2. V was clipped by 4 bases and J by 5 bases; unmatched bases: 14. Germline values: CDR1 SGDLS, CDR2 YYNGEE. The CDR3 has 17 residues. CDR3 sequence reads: CASSPSMGGWVTGELFF. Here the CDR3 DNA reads TGTGCCAGCAGCCCTTCCATGGGGGGGTGGGTGACCGGGGAGCTGTTTTTT. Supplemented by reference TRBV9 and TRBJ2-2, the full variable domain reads DSGVTQTPKHLITATGQRVTLRCSPRSGDLSVYWYQQSLDQGLQFLIQYYNGEERAKGNILERFSAQQFPDLHSELNLSSLELGDSALYFCASSPSMGGWVTGELFFGEGSRLTVL.

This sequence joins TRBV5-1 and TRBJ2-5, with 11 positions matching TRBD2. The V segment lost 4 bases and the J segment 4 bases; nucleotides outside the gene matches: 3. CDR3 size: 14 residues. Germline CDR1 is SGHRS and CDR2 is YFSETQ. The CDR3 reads CASSPGTSGETQYF. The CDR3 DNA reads TGCGCCAGCAGCCCCGGGACTAGCGGAGAGACCCAGTACTTC.

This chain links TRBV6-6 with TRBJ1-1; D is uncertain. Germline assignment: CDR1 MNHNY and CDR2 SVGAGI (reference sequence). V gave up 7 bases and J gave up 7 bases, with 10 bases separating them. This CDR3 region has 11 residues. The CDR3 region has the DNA TGTGCCAGCACCGGACTCTTTGAAGCTTTCTTT. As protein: CASTGLFEAFF.

The CDR3 loop reads CASSDSGGAMYEQFF. The CDR3 DNA sequence: TGCGCCAGCAGTGATAGCGGGGGGGCCATGTATGAGCAGTTCTTC. The chain carries TRBV10-2 and TRBJ2-1, with 11 nucleotides matching TRBD2. V gave up 3 bases and J gave up 8 bases; unmatched junction bases: 6. CDR1 is WSHSY and CDR2 is SAAADI in the germline V gene. There are 15 residues in the CDR3.

For the CDR3, the DNA is TGCGCCAGCAGTAACCCGAACACCGGGGAGCTGTTTTTT. Translation: CASSNPNTGELFF. The rearrangement uses TRBV10-1 and TRBJ2-2; D is undetermined. CDR1 is WNHNN, CDR2 SYGVQD, per germline (reference sequence). CDR3 length: 13 amino acids. V lost 5 bases and J 0 bases, leaving 4 bases between the germline ends.

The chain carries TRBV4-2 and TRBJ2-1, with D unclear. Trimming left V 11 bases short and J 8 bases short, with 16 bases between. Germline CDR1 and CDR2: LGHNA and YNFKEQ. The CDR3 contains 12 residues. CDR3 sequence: CAVGRMDDEQFF. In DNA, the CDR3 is TGTGCCGTCGGAAGGATGGACGATGAGCAGTTCTTC.

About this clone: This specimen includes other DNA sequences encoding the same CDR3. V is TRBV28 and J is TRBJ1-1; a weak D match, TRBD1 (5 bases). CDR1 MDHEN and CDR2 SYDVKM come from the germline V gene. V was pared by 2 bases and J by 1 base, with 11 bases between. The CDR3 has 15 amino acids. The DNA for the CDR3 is TGTGCCAGCAGTTTAGGGGGACGGCCGAACACTGAAGCTTTCTTT. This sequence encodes CASSLGGRPNTEAFF.

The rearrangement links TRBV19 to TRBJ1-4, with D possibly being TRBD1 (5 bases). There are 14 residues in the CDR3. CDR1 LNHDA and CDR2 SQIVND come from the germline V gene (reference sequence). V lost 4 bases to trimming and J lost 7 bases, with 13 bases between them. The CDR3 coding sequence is TGTGCCAGTAGTAACCGGCAAAGGGGTGAAAAACTGTTTTTT. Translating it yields CASSNRQRGEKLFF.

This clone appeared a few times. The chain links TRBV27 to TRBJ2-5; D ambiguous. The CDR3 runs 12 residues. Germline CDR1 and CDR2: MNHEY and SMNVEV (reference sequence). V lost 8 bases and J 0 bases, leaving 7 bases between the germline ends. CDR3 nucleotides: TGTGCCAGCGGGATGTACCAAGAGACCCAGTACTTC. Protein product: CASGMYQETQYF.

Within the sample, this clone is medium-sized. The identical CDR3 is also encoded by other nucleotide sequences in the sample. CDR3 coding DNA: TGTGCCAGCAGTTTTACAGGGGCAGGAGGCTACACCTTC. It codes for CASSFTGAGGYTF. The V call is TRBV27, the J call TRBJ1-2, with 7 bases lining up with TRBD1. Germline V gene lookup returns CDR1 MNHEY and CDR2 SMNVEV (reference sequence). V lost 3 bases to trimming and J lost 8 bases; unmatched junction nucleotides: 6. This CDR3 region has 13 residues.

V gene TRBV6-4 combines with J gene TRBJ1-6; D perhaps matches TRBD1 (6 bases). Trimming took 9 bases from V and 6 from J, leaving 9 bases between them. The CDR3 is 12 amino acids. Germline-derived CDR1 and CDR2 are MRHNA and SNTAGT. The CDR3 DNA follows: TGTGCCAGATACAGGGTTAATTCACCCCTCCACTTT. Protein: CARYRVNSPLHF.

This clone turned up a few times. In nucleotides, the CDR3 is TGTGCCAGCAGTCAAGGGAGGGAGACCCAGTACTTC. This gives the protein CASSQGRETQYF. The chain is built from TRBV6-1 and TRBJ2-5; D might be TRBD2 (6 bases). Germline CDR1 and CDR2: MNHNS and SASEGT. Trimming took 5 bases from V and 5 from J, leaving 9 bases between them. The CDR3 totals 12 residues.

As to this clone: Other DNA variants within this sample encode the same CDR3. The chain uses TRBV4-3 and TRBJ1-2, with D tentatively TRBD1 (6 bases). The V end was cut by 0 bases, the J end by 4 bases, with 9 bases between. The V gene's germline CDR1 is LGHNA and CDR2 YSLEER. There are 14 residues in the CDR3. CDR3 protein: CASSQDRGSYGYTF. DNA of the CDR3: TGCGCCAGCAGCCAAGACAGGGGATCCTATGGCTACACCTTC.

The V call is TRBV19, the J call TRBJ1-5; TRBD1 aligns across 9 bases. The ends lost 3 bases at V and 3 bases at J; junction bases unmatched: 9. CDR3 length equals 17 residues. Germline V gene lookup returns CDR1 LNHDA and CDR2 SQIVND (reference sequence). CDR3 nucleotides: TGTGCCAGTAGTATCACAAGCTGGGACAGGGTCAATCAGCCCCAGCATTTT. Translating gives CASSITSWDRVNQPQHF.

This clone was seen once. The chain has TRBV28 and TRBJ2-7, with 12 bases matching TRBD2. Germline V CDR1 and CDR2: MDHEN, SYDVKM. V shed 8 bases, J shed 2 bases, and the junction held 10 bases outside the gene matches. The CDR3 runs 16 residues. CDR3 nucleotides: TGTGCCAGCTCACTTCGACTAGCGGGGGCCCCCTACGAGCAGTACTTC. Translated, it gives CASSLRLAGAPYEQYF.

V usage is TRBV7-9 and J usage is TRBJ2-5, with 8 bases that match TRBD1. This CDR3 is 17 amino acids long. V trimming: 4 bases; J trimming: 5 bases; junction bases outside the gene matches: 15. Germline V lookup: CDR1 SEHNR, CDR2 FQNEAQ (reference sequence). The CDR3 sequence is CASSSEMTGEVRETQYF. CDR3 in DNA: TGTGCCAGCAGCTCAGAGATGACAGGGGAAGTTCGGGAGACCCAGTACTTC. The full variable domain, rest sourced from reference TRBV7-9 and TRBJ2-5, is DTGVSQNPRHKITKRGQNVTFRCDPISEHNRLYWYRQTLGQGPEFLTYFQNEAQLEKSRLLSDRFSAERPKGSFSTLEIQRTEQGDSAMYLCASSSEMTGEVRETQYFGPGTRLLVL.

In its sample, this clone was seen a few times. The CDR3 spells CASKKGSYNEQFF. CDR3 sequence (DNA): TGTGCCAGCAAAAAAGGGTCCTACAATGAGCAGTTCTTC. The J gene is TRBJ2-1, the V gene TRBV6-5; no clear D. Germline V gene lookup returns CDR1 MNHEY and CDR2 SVGAGI. This CDR3 contains 13 residues. The V end was cut by 7 bases, the J end by 1 base, with 8 bases between.

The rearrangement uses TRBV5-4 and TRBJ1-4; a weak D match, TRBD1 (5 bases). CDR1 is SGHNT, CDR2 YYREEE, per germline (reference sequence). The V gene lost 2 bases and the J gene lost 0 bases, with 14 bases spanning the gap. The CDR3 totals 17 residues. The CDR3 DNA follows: TGTGCCAGCAGCTTTTACCAGGGTCCCGCAACTAATGAAAAACTGTTTTTT. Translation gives CASSFYQGPATNEKLFF.